These T cell receptor beta chains were read from a single sample in a study of blood T cell repertoires in COVID-19. Libraries were prepared by immunoSEQ multiplex PCR; TCRdb keeps only in-frame clonotypes and omits some of them. The sample lists around 380,000 clones; 87% were seen once. The source material was PBMCs or T cells enriched from blood (not recorded which). Receptors originate from a man younger than 40 who had recovered from COVID-19. Both conserved end residues are part of each CDR3. Each record gives: clone size, V gene, J gene, CDR3 protein. Clone size, where shown, is once, few, many, or a class for clones that have expanded.

clone size: NA; V gene: TRBV2; J gene: TRBJ1-4; CDR3 protein: CASSRDRDPTNEKLFF
clone size: NA; V gene: TRBV6-5; J gene: TRBJ1-3; CDR3 protein: CASSYSGRGGNTIYF
clone size: NA; V gene: TRBV5-1; J gene: TRBJ2-2; CDR3 protein: CASSLGSPANTGELFF
clone size: NA; V gene: TRBV10-3; J gene: TRBJ1-2; CDR3 protein: CAISERGYYGYTF
clone size: once; V gene: TRBV18; J gene: TRBJ1-4; CDR3 protein: CASSPRETNEKLFF
clone size: NA; V gene: TRBV7-2; J gene: TRBJ1-6; CDR3 protein: CASSLPSSYNSPLHF
clone size: NA; V gene: TRBV28; J gene: TRBJ2-3; CDR3 protein: CASSPAGRTASADTQYF
clone size: NA; V gene: TRBV28; J gene: TRBJ1-5; CDR3 protein: CASSFLDRVNQPQHF
clone size: NA; V gene: TRBV7-2; J gene: TRBJ2-1; CDR3 protein: CASSSDRLYNEQFF
clone size: NA; V gene: TRBV27; J gene: TRBJ2-7; CDR3 protein: CASSLSGSGSYEQYF
clone size: once; V gene: TRBV5-1; J gene: TRBJ1-1; CDR3 protein: CASSLGGGSVNTEAFF
clone size: NA; V gene: TRBV10-3; J gene: TRBJ1-1; CDR3 protein: CAITEITGAEAFF
clone size: NA; V gene: TRBV30; J gene: TRBJ1-1; CDR3 protein: CAWRGTGRGENTEAFF